These 32 T cell receptor beta chains were sequenced from one sample in a study of blood T cell repertoires in COVID-19. Measured with immunoSEQ multiplex PCR; TCRdb has only the in-frame clones, and not every one. The sample carries over 250,000 clones, about 87% recorded once. The sequencing sample was made of peripheral blood. The receptors here all came from a man in his 60s who had recovered from COVID-19.

The genes are TRBV7-7 and TRBJ2-1; maybe TRBD2 (5 bases). V lost 0 bases and J lost 2, with 11 bases in between. The CDR3 sequence is 16 residues long. CDR1 and CDR2 from the germline V gene are SSHAT and FNYEAQ (reference sequence). CDR3 protein: CASSLAEAIPYNEQFF. The CDR3 DNA is TGTGCCAGCAGCTTAGCGGAGGCGATTCCCTACAATGAGCAGTTCTTC.

The chain employs TRBV27 and TRBJ2-3, with TRBD1 matching 9 bases. V lost 5 bases, J lost 3 bases, and 12 bases stayed unmatched. This CDR3 comprises 17 residues. The V gene's germline CDR1 is MNHEY and CDR2 SMNVEV (reference sequence). CDR3 DNA sequence: TGTGCCAGCAGTCCGGGACAGGGCTTCAGGGATACAGATACGCAGTATTTT. Its protein product is CASSPGQGFRDTDTQYF.

The chain combines TRBV9 with TRBJ1-4; TRBD1 aligns across 10 bases. The CDR3 length is 18 residues. Germline CDR1 is SGDLS and CDR2 is YYNGEE. After removal of 0 bases from V and 0 bases from J, the junction contained 5 bases not matched to a gene. CDR3 nucleotide sequence: TGTGCCAGCAGCGTAGGGACAGGGGGATTCACAACTAATGAAAAACTGTTTTTT. This gives the protein CASSVGTGGFTTNEKLFF.

V usage is TRBV28 and J usage is TRBJ2-7; D may be TRBD1 (6 bases). The CDR3 length is 13 residues. CDR1 is MDHEN, CDR2 SYDVKM, per germline. The V end lost 5 bases, the J end lost 2 bases, and 10 bases lay between the germline ends. The CDR3 here is CASSSRGPYEQYF. The CDR3 coding sequence is TGTGCCAGCAGTAGCAGGGGCCCCTACGAGCAGTACTTC.

The chain has TRBV15 and TRBJ2-1; 14 bases agree with TRBD2. The CDR3 sequence is 21 residues long. V was clipped by 0 bases and J by 4 bases; unmatched bases: 14. Germline lookup yields CDR1 LNHNV and CDR2 YYDKDF (reference sequence). CDR3 nucleotides: TGTGCCACCAGCAGAGAACCGGGACTAGCGGGGGCCCCCACCCAATACAATGAGCAGTTCTTC. Its protein is CATSREPGLAGAPTQYNEQFF.

V usage is TRBV19 and J usage is TRBJ1-2; 8 positions match TRBD1. The V gene end was trimmed by 4 bases and the J gene end by 4 bases; junction bases not matched to a gene: 8. The CDR3 extends over 15 amino acids. From germline, CDR1 is LNHDA and CDR2 SQIVND (reference sequence). CDR3 in DNA: TGTGCCAGTAGTAGGGAACCGGGACAGGCCTATGGCTACACCTTC. Translating it yields CASSREPGQAYGYTF.

The V gene is TRBV2, the J gene TRBJ2-7, with TRBD2 as a possible D gene (5 bases). From germline, CDR1 is SNHLY and CDR2 FYNNEI. Deletions cut 0 bases from V and 11 bases from J, with 11 bases between. This CDR3 spans 12 amino acids. Written as DNA, the CDR3 is TGTGCCAGCAGTGAAGCGGGCAGGACTGAGTACTTC. As protein: CASSEAGRTEYF.

This chain connects TRBV19 to TRBJ1-1, with 7 bases identical to TRBD1. This CDR3 contains 16 residues. CDR1 is LNHDA and CDR2 is SQIVND in the germline V gene (reference sequence). V lost 5 bases, J lost 1 base, and 10 bases stayed unmatched. The CDR3 region has the DNA TGTGCCAGTAGTTTCTCCGGGACAGTGAGGAACACTGAAGCTTTCTTT. Its translation: CASSFSGTVRNTEAFF.

This clone was found a few times. V is TRBV3-1 (or the pseudogene TRBV3-2) and J is TRBJ2-2; no clear D. From germline, CDR1 is LGHDT and CDR2 YNNKEL (reference sequence). This CDR3 has 15 residues. Between the trimmed V and J ends, which lost 4 bases and 1 base, there was a span of 10 bases. The CDR3 DNA sequence: TGTGCCAGCAGCCCAAACGGGTTGAACACCGGGGAGCTGTTTTTT. Residues: CASSPNGLNTGELFF.

This chain links TRBV18 with TRBJ2-1; weak D call: TRBD2 (6 bases). The V end lost 4 bases, the J end lost 4 bases, and 14 bases lay between the germline ends. The germline CDR1 and CDR2 sequences are KGHSH and LQKENI. This CDR3 contains 15 residues. The CDR3 DNA sequence: TGTGCCAGCTCACGGGACTCGAACCTATACAATGAGCAGTTCTTC. Translating gives CASSRDSNLYNEQFF. Together with reference TRBV18 and TRBJ2-1, the CDR3 gives the full variable domain: NAGVMQNPRHLVRRRGQEARLRCSPMKGHSHVYWYRQLPEEGLKFMVYLQKENIIDESGMPKERFSAEFPKEGPSILRIQQVVRGDSAAYFCASSRDSNLYNEQFFGPGTRLTVL.

V is TRBV27 and J is TRBJ2-1; a possible D gene is TRBD2 (6 bases). Trimming took off 5 bases at V and 0 bases at J, with 11 bases between the two ends. CDR3 length equals 15 residues. Germline CDR1 MNHEY, CDR2 SMNVEV (reference sequence). The chain's CDR3 is CASSRGSISYNEQFF. The CDR3 DNA reads as TGTGCCAGCAGTCGGGGGAGCATCTCCTACAATGAGCAGTTCTTC.

This chain uses TRBV10-3 with TRBJ2-5, with 11 bases fitting TRBD2. Germline V gives CDR1 ENHRY, CDR2 SYGVKD. The junction had 3 bases not matched to a gene; V was cut back by 6 bases and J by 0 bases. The CDR3 sequence is 15 residues long. CDR3 sequence reads: CAIRTTSGDQETQYF. As DNA, the CDR3 is TGTGCCATCAGAACGACTAGCGGGGACCAAGAGACCCAGTACTTC.

This clone was detected once. V is TRBV15 and J is TRBJ1-1; D is unresolved. The CDR3 length is 15 residues. The germline V and J ends were trimmed by 1 base and 0 bases, with 9 bases remaining between them. The germline gives CDR1 LNHNV, CDR2 YYDKDF (reference sequence). The CDR3 bases are TGTGCCACCAGCAGAGCCTCCGTTATGAACACTGAAGCTTTCTTT. Protein sequence: CATSRASVMNTEAFF. Variable domain in full (rest from reference TRBV15 and TRBJ1-1): DAMVIQNPRYQVTQFGKPVTLSCSQTLNHNVMYWYQQKSSQAPKLLFHYYDKDFNNEADTPDNFQSRRPNTSFCFLDIRSPGLGDTAMYLCATSRASVMNTEAFFGQGTRLTVV.

CDR3 sequence: CSVDFPQTGGGYTF. The CDR3 bases are TGCAGCGTTGATTTTCCCCAGACCGGCGGTGGCTACACCTTC. This chain uses TRBV29-1 with TRBJ1-2; D not resolved. Germline lookup yields CDR1 SQVTM and CDR2 ANQGSEA. Trimming removed 3 bases from V and 7 bases from J, with 18 bases in between. This CDR3 comprises 14 residues.

The J gene is TRBJ1-4, the V gene TRBV5-1; D ambiguous. V was cut by 4 bases and J by 0 bases, with 10 bases left in between. Germline V gene data show CDR1 as SGHRS and CDR2 as YFSETQ. The CDR3 totals 15 residues. The CDR3 loop is CASSPSFATNEKLFF. CDR3 in DNA: TGCGCCAGCAGCCCTTCGTTTGCAACTAATGAAAAACTGTTTTTT. The entire variable domain, with the rest obtained from reference TRBV5-1 and TRBJ1-4, is as follows: KAGVTQTPRYLIKTRGQQVTLSCSPISGHRSVSWYQQTPGQGLQFLFEYFSETQRNKGNFPGRFSGRQFSNSRSEMNVSTLELGDSALYLCASSPSFATNEKLFFGSGTQLSVL.

The gene calls are TRBV24-1 and TRBJ2-1; TRBD2 agrees at 10 bases. Trimming took 1 base from V and 0 from J; bases not matched to a gene: 8. Germline V gives CDR1 KGHDR, CDR2 SFDVKD. The CDR3 totals 19 residues. CDR3 DNA: TGTGCCACCAGTGATTTTTCTAGCGGGGGCCTTAGCTCCTACAATGAGCAGTTCTTC. It codes for CATSDFSSGGLSSYNEQFF.

This clone was found a few times. The sample has other DNA sequences that encode this CDR3 too. The chain joins TRBV19 to TRBJ1-1; TRBD1 aligns across 8 bases. This CDR3 is built from 14 residues. The germline gives CDR1 LNHDA, CDR2 SQIVND (reference sequence). J lost 2 bases, V lost 3 bases, and 2 bases had no gene match. The CDR3 is CASSIGQGNTEAFF. The CDR3 DNA reads TGTGCCAGTAGTATCGGACAGGGTAACACTGAAGCTTTCTTT.

The V gene is TRBV10-3, the J gene TRBJ1-4; maybe TRBD1 (5 bases). The germline gives CDR1 ENHRY, CDR2 SYGVKD. This CDR3 is built from 14 residues. V dropped 2 bases and J dropped 2 bases, with 6 bases sitting between them. The CDR3 is CAISEGATNEKLFF. The CDR3 coding sequence is TGTGCCATCAGTGAGGGGGCGACTAATGAAAAACTGTTTTTT.

This rearrangement joins TRBV18 to TRBJ1-5, with a possible D match to TRBD1 (5 bases). The CDR3 totals 14 residues. Germline V gene sequence: CDR1 KGHSH, CDR2 LQKENI. V was cut by 4 bases and J by 8 bases, with 15 bases left in between. The DNA of the CDR3 is TGTGCCAGCTCACACGCTACCCAGGGCAAGCCCCAGCATTTT. Amino acid sequence: CASSHATQGKPQHF.

This rearrangement joins TRBV19 to TRBJ2-5, with 7 bases lining up with TRBD2. The junction had 4 bases not matched to a gene; V was cut back by 7 bases and J by 2 bases. This CDR3 has 13 amino acids. Germline values: CDR1 LNHDA, CDR2 SQIVND (reference sequence). Here the CDR3 DNA reads TGTGCCAGTAATGGGGGGGTACAAGAGACCCAGTACTTC. It codes for CASNGGVQETQYF.

The chain links TRBV7-3 to TRBJ2-5; D is possibly TRBD1 (6 bases). Trimming left V 0 bases short and J 5 bases short, with 13 bases between. In germline, CDR1 is SGHTA, CDR2 FQGTGA. CDR3 size: 15 residues. The CDR3 DNA sequence: TGTGCCAGCAGCTTAACAGGACAGAGGGCCGAGACCCAGTACTTC. Its protein product is CASSLTGQRAETQYF. Together with reference TRBV7-3 and TRBJ2-5, the CDR3 gives the full variable domain: GAGVSQTPSNKVTEKGKYVELRCDPISGHTALYWYRQSLGQGPEFLIYFQGTGAADDSGLPNDRFFAVRPEGSVSTLKIQRTERGDSAVYLCASSLTGQRAETQYFGPGTRLLVL.

J is TRBJ1-5 and V is TRBV10-3, with 7 nucleotides matching TRBD1. The CDR3 is 14 amino acids. CDR1 is ENHRY, CDR2 SYGVKD, per germline. V gave up 3 bases and J gave up 3 bases; unmatched junction bases: 2. CDR3 DNA: TGTGCCATCAGTGAAGGACAGGACAATCAGCCCCAGCATTTT. Residues: CAISEGQDNQPQHF.

This clone has just a few counts. J is TRBJ1-5 and V is TRBV7-9; 12 nucleotides line up with TRBD1. The CDR3 is 13 residues long. Losses at the gene ends were 5 bases for V and 10 bases for J; bases not matched to a gene: 3. Germline CDR1 and CDR2: SEHNR and FQNEAQ (reference sequence). The CDR3 region has the DNA TGTGCCAGCAGCGCCGGGACAGGGGGCCCCCAGCATTTT. The encoded protein is CASSAGTGGPQHF.

A single count supports this clone. The CDR3 sequence is CASSQRGAGYGYTF. CDR3 DNA sequence: TGTGCCAGCAGCCAACGGGGGGCTGGCTATGGCTACACCTTC. The chain employs TRBV3-1 (or the pseudogene TRBV3-2) and TRBJ1-2; TRBD1 is a possible D gene (6 bases). The CDR3 extends over 14 amino acids. Germline CDR1 and CDR2: LGHDT and YNNKEL (reference sequence). V gave up 2 bases and J gave up 4 bases, with 11 bases separating them.

The chain has TRBV7-7 and TRBJ2-3; D is unresolved. The CDR3 is 14 residues long. V lost 5 bases and J lost 1, with 10 bases in between. Germline-derived CDR1 and CDR2 are SSHAT and FNYEAQ (reference sequence). The CDR3 protein is CASSAVGGTDTQYF. The DNA of the CDR3 is TGTGCCAGCAGCGCGGTTGGCGGCACAGATACGCAGTATTTT.

The genes are TRBV11-1 and TRBJ1-2; no definite D call. There are 14 residues in the CDR3. From germline, CDR1 is SGHAT and CDR2 FQDESV (reference sequence). V dropped 5 bases and J dropped 6 bases, with 16 bases sitting between them. CDR3 DNA: TGTGCCAGCAGCCACCTACCTTTACCGGATGGCTACACCTTC. Its protein is CASSHLPLPDGYTF. The full variable domain, rest sourced from reference TRBV11-1 and TRBJ1-2, is EAEVAQSPRYKITEKSQAVAFWCDPISGHATLYWYRQILGQGPELLVQFQDESVVDDSQLPKDRFSAERLKGVDSTLKIQPAELGDSAMYLCASSHLPLPDGYTFGSGTRLTVV.

The chain carries TRBV5-6 and TRBJ2-7; no clear D. The ends were cut back, 3 bases at V and 9 bases at J, with 22 bases in the middle. Germline-derived CDR1 and CDR2 are SGHDT and YYEEEE. The CDR3 runs to 15 residues. Written as DNA, the CDR3 is TGTGCCAGCAGCTCCCCTTCGGCGGTTCCCCCGGGGCAGTACTTC. Its protein product is CASSSPSAVPPGQYF.

The chain is built from TRBV11-1 and TRBJ2-1; tentatively, D is TRBD1 (5 bases). Germline V gene lookup returns CDR1 SGHAT and CDR2 FQDESV (reference sequence). Trimming shortened V by 5 bases and J by 3 bases, and 17 bases separated the two germline ends. The CDR3 runs to 16 residues. CDR3 nucleotides: TGTGCCAGCAGCCGTAGTGGCGCAGGACACTACAATGAGCAGTTCTTC. Amino acids: CASSRSGAGHYNEQFF.

The gene calls are TRBV7-2 and TRBJ2-7; D perhaps matches TRBD2 (6 bases). This CDR3 has 14 amino acids. Trimming took off 5 bases at V and 3 bases at J, with 14 bases between the two ends. Germline CDR1 is SGHTA and CDR2 is FQGNSA. The DNA for the CDR3 is TGTGCCAGCAGCCATCGGAGGGCAGACTACGAGCAGTACTTC. This sequence encodes CASSHRRADYEQYF.

The rearrangement links TRBV25-1 to TRBJ2-1; 8 bases map to TRBD1. V shed 1 base, J shed 15 bases, and the junction held 2 bases outside the gene matches. Germline V gene lookup returns CDR1 MGHDK and CDR2 SYGVNS. The CDR3 totals 11 residues. The CDR3 reads CASSESGTGFF. The DNA of the CDR3 is TGTGCCAGCAGTGAATCCGGGACAGGGTTCTTC.

The chain couples TRBV6-1 to TRBJ1-2; weak D call: TRBD1 (6 bases). Per the germline V gene, CDR1 is MNHNS and CDR2 is SASEGT. This CDR3 spans 15 amino acids. Deletions cut 0 bases from V and 4 bases from J, with 12 bases between. CDR3 sequence (DNA): TGTGCCAGCAGTGAAGCCCTAACAGGGCTCTATGGCTACACCTTC. Translated, it gives CASSEALTGLYGYTF.

The gene calls are TRBV7-7 and TRBJ2-3; D is undetermined. The germline gives CDR1 SSHAT, CDR2 FNYEAQ (reference sequence). V was shortened by 5 bases and J by 5 bases, with 20 bases between the two germline ends. The CDR3 totals 16 residues. The CDR3: CASSPPRVPRQDTQYF. The CDR3 coding sequence is TGTGCCAGCAGCCCCCCCCGGGTCCCTAGGCAAGATACGCAGTATTTT.